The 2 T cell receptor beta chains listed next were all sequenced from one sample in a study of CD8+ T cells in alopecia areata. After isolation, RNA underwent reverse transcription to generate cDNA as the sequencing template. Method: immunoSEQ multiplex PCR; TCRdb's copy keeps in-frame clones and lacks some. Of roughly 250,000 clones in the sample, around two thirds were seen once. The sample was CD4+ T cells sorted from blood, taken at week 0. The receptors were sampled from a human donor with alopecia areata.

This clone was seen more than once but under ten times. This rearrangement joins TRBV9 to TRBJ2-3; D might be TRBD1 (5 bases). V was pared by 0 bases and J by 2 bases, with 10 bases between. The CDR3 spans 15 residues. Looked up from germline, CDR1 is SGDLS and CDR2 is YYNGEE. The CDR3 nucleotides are TGTGCCAGCAGCGTAGCAGGGCTCGCCACAGATACGCAGTATTTT. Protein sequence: CASSVAGLATDTQYF.

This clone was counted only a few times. CDR3 protein: CSAGPYAQYF. The CDR3 DNA reads as TGCAGCGCCGGACCTTATGCCCAGTACTTC. The rearrangement uses TRBV29-1 and TRBJ2-5; the D is unclear. Trimming took off 7 bases at V and 9 bases at J, with 12 bases between the two ends. The CDR3 runs 10 residues. Germline V lookup: CDR1 SQVTM, CDR2 ANQGSEA.